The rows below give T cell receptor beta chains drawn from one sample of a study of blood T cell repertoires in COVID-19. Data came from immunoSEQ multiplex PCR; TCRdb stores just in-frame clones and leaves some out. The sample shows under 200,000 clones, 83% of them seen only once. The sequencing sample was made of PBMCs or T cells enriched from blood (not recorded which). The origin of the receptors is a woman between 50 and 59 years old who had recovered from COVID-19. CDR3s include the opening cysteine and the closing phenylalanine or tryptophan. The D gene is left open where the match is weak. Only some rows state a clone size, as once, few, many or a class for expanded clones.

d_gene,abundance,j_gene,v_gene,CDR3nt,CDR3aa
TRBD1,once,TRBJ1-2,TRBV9,TGTGCCAGCAGCTTGGAAGACAGGGTATATGGCTACACCTTC,CASSLEDRVYGYTF
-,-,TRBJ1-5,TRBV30,TGTGCCTTGGATGACGGGGGAGGTGGTCAGCCCCAGCATTTT,CALDDGGGGQPQHF
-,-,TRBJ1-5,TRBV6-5,TGTGCCAGCAGTTACAACAGGCAGCAGCCCCAGCATTTT,CASSYNRQQPQHF
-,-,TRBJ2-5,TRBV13,TGTGCCAGCAGCTTAGCCAGAACATCCGAAGAGACCCAGTACTTC,CASSLARTSEETQYF
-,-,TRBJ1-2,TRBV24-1,TGTGCCACCAGTGATGAAGGGGGTTACGGCTACACCTTC,CATSDEGGYGYTF
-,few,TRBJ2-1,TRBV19,TGTGCCAGTAGGACAGTCAATGAGCAGTTCTTC,CASRTVNEQFF
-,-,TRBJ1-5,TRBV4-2,TGTGCCAGCAGCCAAGGGGAGTATAGCAATCAGCCCCAGCATTTT,CASSQGEYSNQPQHF
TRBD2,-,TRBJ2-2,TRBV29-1,TGCAGCGTTGGGCGGGAGGGCTACACCGGGGAGCTGTTTTTT,CSVGREGYTGELFF
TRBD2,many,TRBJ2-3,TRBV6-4,TGTGCCAGCAGTGAGCGGGGGGGCACAGATACGCAGTATTTT,CASSERGGTDTQYF
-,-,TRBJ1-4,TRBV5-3,TGTGCCAGAAGCCCCTGGCGGGGGCGGGAAGAAAAACTGTTTTTT,CARSPWRGREEKLFF
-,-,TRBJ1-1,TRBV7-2,TGTGCCAGCAGCTCCGTAGGTGCCCTAGACACTGAAGCTTTCTTT,CASSSVGALDTEAFF